Presented here are 16 T cell receptor beta chains from one specimen sequenced in a study of cytomegalovirus exposure and HLA in healthy donors. PCR used 60 Vbeta primers and 13 Jbeta primers. Libraries were prepared by immunoSEQ multiplex PCR; TCRdb keeps only in-frame clonotypes and omits some of them. The sample has around 130,000 clones; about 85% are singletons. Sequenced material: PBMCs. The receptor source for this set is a boy aged 5-17 years in good health and CMV-seronegative.

The chain recombines TRBV27 with TRBJ2-7; 10 nucleotides match TRBD1. Germline trimming cut 6 bases from V and 6 bases from J; bases unmatched to any gene: 11. CDR3 length: 15 amino acids. Germline lookup yields CDR1 MNHEY and CDR2 SMNVEV (reference sequence). CDR3 nucleotides: TGTGCCAGCAGGGGGACCGGGACAGGGGTCGCCGAGCAGTACTTC. Translating gives CASRGTGTGVAEQYF.

The rearrangement joins TRBV13 to TRBJ1-1; TRBD1 agrees at 7 bases. The CDR3 is made up of 16 amino acids. Per the germline V gene, CDR1 is PRHDT and CDR2 is FYEKMQ (reference sequence). V gave up 5 bases and J gave up 2 bases; unmatched junction bases: 11. CDR3 residues: CASSAKRGQRNTEAFF. For the CDR3, the DNA is TGTGCCAGCAGCGCGAAAAGGGGACAGAGAAACACTGAAGCTTTCTTT.

V is TRBV30 and J is TRBJ1-5, with 8 positions matching TRBD1. After removal of 1 base from V and 4 bases from J, the junction contained 3 bases not matched to a gene. This CDR3 spans 14 amino acids. Germline CDR1 GTSNPN, CDR2 SVGIG (reference sequence). CDR3 nucleotides: TGTGCCTGGAGTGGACAGGGGAAAAATCAGCCCCAGCATTTT. It codes for CAWSGQGKNQPQHF.

V usage is TRBV30 and J usage is TRBJ1-1, with 7 bases identical to TRBD1. J gave up 1 base and V 4 bases, and 9 bases lay outside the gene matches. The germline CDR1 and CDR2 sequences are GTSNPN and SVGIG (reference sequence). The length of the CDR3 is 15 residues. The CDR3 here is CAWTFPDRTNTEAFF. The CDR3 DNA follows: TGTGCCTGGACTTTCCCGGACAGGACGAACACTGAAGCTTTCTTT.

This clone was observed a single time. This chain joins TRBV9 and TRBJ2-1; a weak D match, TRBD2 (5 bases). Germline V gene sequence: CDR1 SGDLS, CDR2 YYNGEE. The CDR3 is 16 residues long. V lost 0 bases and J 7 bases, leaving 17 bases between the germline ends. The CDR3, as DNA: TGTGCCAGCAGCGTAGAAGTCGGAGGTTTGGGGAATGAGCAGTTCTTC. Protein sequence: CASSVEVGGLGNEQFF.

The chain recombines TRBV7-2 with TRBJ2-2, with 12 nucleotides matching TRBD2. The CDR3 covers 18 residues. Germline values: CDR1 SGHTA, CDR2 FQGNSA. J gave up 1 base and V 2 bases, and 5 bases lay outside the gene matches. DNA of the CDR3: TGTGCCAGCAGCTTAAGGGCTAGCGGGGGGGTGAACACCGGGGAGCTGTTTTTT. This translates into CASSLRASGGVNTGELFF. The full variable domain, in which reference TRBV7-2 and TRBJ2-2 provide the parts outside the CDR3, is GAGVSQSPSNKVTEKGKDVELRCDPISGHTALYWYRQSLGQGLEFLIYFQGNSAPDKSGLPSDRFSAERTGGSVSTLTIQRTQQEDSAVYLCASSLRASGGVNTGELFFGEGSRLTVL.

The rearrangement links TRBV5-1 to TRBJ2-6; 7 bases are a match to TRBD2. V shed 3 bases, J shed 11 bases, and the junction held 11 bases outside the gene matches. CDR1 is SGHRS and CDR2 is YFSETQ in the germline V gene. This CDR3 is built from 15 residues. The CDR3, as DNA: TGCGCCAGCAGCTCGGGGGGATCGGCGCCCGACGTCCTGACTTTC. Amino acid sequence: CASSSGGSAPDVLTF.

CDR3 DNA: TGTGCCAGCAGTGCTACTAGCGGGGTCATCTACAATGAGCAGTTCTTC. Protein: CASSATSGVIYNEQFF. The V call is TRBV6-1, the J call TRBJ2-1; 10 bases are a match to TRBD2. This CDR3 has 16 amino acids. V trimming: 4 bases; J trimming: 3 bases; junction bases outside the gene matches: 6. Per germline, CDR1 MNHNS and CDR2 SASEGT.

The chain links TRBV5-6 to TRBJ2-5, with D perhaps TRBD1 (6 bases). The V gene lost 3 bases and the J gene lost 2 bases, with 20 bases spanning the gap. Germline V gives CDR1 SGHDT, CDR2 YYEEEE. This CDR3 is 17 amino acids long. CDR3 nucleotide sequence: TGTGCCAGCAGCTGGGGGCCGTTAGGGGTGGGGCAAGAGACCCAGTACTTC. Encoded protein: CASSWGPLGVGQETQYF.

V gene TRBV6-1 combines with J gene TRBJ2-7, with 9 bases identical to TRBD2. CDR1 and CDR2 from the germline V gene are MNHNS and SASEGT. Unmatched junction bases numbered 9, after V lost 2 bases and J lost 4 bases. The CDR3 has 16 residues. CDR3 DNA: TGTGCCAGCAGTGAACGCTCGCTAGCGGGATCGTACGAGCAGTACTTC. It specifies CASSERSLAGSYEQYF.

V is TRBV19 and J is TRBJ2-1; the D gene is possibly TRBD1 (6 bases). Trimming pared 5 bases from V and 4 bases from J, leaving 18 bases between. This CDR3 is 16 amino acids long. Looked up from germline, CDR1 is LNHDA and CDR2 is SQIVND (reference sequence). The CDR3 nucleotides read TGTGCCAGTAGTCCCCCGGGACAACCGATGTACAATGAGCAGTTCTTC. It codes for CASSPPGQPMYNEQFF.

The V call is TRBV5-5, the J call TRBJ1-1, with TRBD1 identical over 10 bases. The trim removed 2 bases at V and 5 bases at J, leaving 18 bases unmatched. The CDR3 length is 19 residues. Germline loops: CDR1 SGHKS, CDR2 YYEKEE (reference sequence). In nucleotides, the CDR3 is TGTGCCAGCAGCTTTTCCACCTACCGGGACAGGGGAAGGAGTACTGAAGCTTTCTTT. Amino acids: CASSFSTYRDRGRSTEAFF.

The genes are TRBV28 and TRBJ1-5; D is perhaps TRBD1 (6 bases). From germline, CDR1 is MDHEN and CDR2 SYDVKM. The V gene lost 2 bases and the J gene lost 3 bases, with 8 bases spanning the gap. The CDR3 has 14 residues. CDR3 sequence: CASSLPGVNQPQHF. CDR3 DNA: TGTGCCAGCAGTTTACCAGGGGTCAATCAGCCCCAGCATTTT.

This clone was counted between two and nine times. The rearrangement joins TRBV4-3 to TRBJ1-3; TRBD1 matches 7 bases. Trimming took 3 bases from V and 1 from J; bases not matched to a gene: 6. Germline CDR1 LGHNA, CDR2 YSLEER. This CDR3 is 16 amino acids long. CDR3 loop: CASSHLETGSGNTIYF. The CDR3 DNA sequence: TGCGCCAGCAGCCATCTCGAGACAGGGTCTGGAAACACCATATATTTT.

The genes are TRBV19 and TRBJ1-2; no firm D call. Germline loops: CDR1 LNHDA, CDR2 SQIVND (reference sequence). V was pared by 10 bases and J by 0 bases, with 9 bases between. The length of the CDR3 is 12 residues. The CDR3 region is CATQTANYGYTF. DNA of the CDR3: TGTGCCACCCAAACGGCTAACTATGGCTACACCTTC. The whole variable domain, remainder taken from reference TRBV19 and TRBJ1-2, is DGGITQSPKYLFRKEGQNVTLSCEQNLNHDAMYWYRQDPGQGLRLIYYSQIVNDFQKGDIAEGYSVSREKKESFPLTVTSAQKNPTAFYLCATQTANYGYTFGSGTRLTVV.

The V and J genes are TRBV5-8 and TRBJ2-3, with 7 bases fitting TRBD1. The CDR3 has 15 residues. Germline values: CDR1 SGHTS, CDR2 YDEGEE. V gave up 6 bases and J gave up 0 bases; unmatched junction bases: 7. The CDR3 nucleotides read TGTGCCAGCAACCAGGGACAGTCAAGCACAGATACGCAGTATTTT. It codes for CASNQGQSSTDTQYF.